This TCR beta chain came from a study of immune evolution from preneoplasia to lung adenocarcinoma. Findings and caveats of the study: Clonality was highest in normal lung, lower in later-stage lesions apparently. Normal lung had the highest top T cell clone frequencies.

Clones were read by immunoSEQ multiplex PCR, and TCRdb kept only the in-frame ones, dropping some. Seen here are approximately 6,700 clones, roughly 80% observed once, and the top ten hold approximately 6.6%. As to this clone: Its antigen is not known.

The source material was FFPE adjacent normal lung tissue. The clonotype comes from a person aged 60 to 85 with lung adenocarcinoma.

The CDR3 DNA sequence: TGCGCCAGCAGCCAAGAAGGAAGTTGGGCGGAAAATCAGCCCCAGCATTTT. This encodes CASSQEGSWAENQPQHF. The V gene is TRBV4-1, the J gene TRBJ1-5; no definite D call. From germline, CDR1 is MGHRA and CDR2 YSYEKL. The CDR3 is 17 residues long. Trimming removed 0 bases from V and 4 bases from J, with 16 bases in between.